The TCR beta chain under discussion was sequenced for a study of blood T cell repertoires in COVID-19. Germline V CDR1 and CDR2: LGHDT, YNNKEL (reference sequence). This CDR3 has 14 residues. Trimming left V 6 bases short and J 2 bases short, with 13 bases between. Assay used: immunoSEQ multiplex PCR; TCRdb lists only in-frame clones, some missing. The table lists approximately 160,000 clones, about 81% of them singletons. The sequencing sample was made of peripheral blood. The chain is built from TRBV3-1 (or the pseudogene TRBV3-2) and TRBJ1-1; D remains unclear. This clonotype originated in a man aged 55 to 70 with active or convalescent COVID-19. As DNA, the CDR3 is TGTGCCAGCAGGGCCCCGGGAGTCAACACTGAAGCTTTCTTT. Protein: CASRAPGVNTEAFF.